This T cell receptor beta chain was retrieved from a study of T cells in Graves' hyperthyroidism and ophthalmopathy. Study conclusions and caveats: Separating ophthalmopathy from stable hyperthyroidism was achieved by a 13 V-J model.

Trimming cost V 1 base and J 7 bases, with 15 bases left between them. The CDR3 consists of 15 residues. Per the germline V gene, CDR1 is SGHTA and CDR2 is FQGTGA. It was less than 13 ml of fresh peripheral blood that supplied the PBMCs. A remark on this clonotype: Its antigen is currently unknown.

Amplified TCR beta CDR3 regions derived from RNA transcripts. Researchers ran a first-round RT-PCR on the TCR CDR3 using the HTBI primer set. TCRdb re-called the multiplex PCR reads through MiXCR, storing one row per CDR3 protein. The table has approximately 330,000 distinct CDR3 sequences, roughly 23% seen once. V is TRBV7-3 and J is TRBJ2-3, with D possibly called TRBD1 or TRBD2 (5 bases each). The sequenced sample was blood. The receptor's source is a woman aged 50 to 60 with Graves' hyperthyroidism. In nucleotides, the CDR3 is TGTGCCAGCAGCTTAATCGGCGATCGGGGCCATACGCAGTATTTT. This codes for CASSLIGDRGHTQYF.